This T cell receptor beta chain was documented in a study of blood T cell repertoires in COVID-19 (dated by TCRdb to 2018 to 2020). With regard to the full study: The collaborator samples originated in the United States, Italy and Spain and spanned the acute and convalescent phases of COVID-19. The prospective study material was composed of cDNA or gDNA derived from T cells, B-cell-depleted T cells, or PBMCs. The dataset comprised deeply sampled blood TCRbeta repertoires from subjects exposed to, actively infected with, or recovered from COVID-19. The repertoires were released in a freely available public database intended as a resource for research on the immune response to SARS-CoV-2. The samples were drawn from the first 160 participants of the ongoing ImmuneRACE study and from over 950 subjects provided by 6 global collaborators. Sample metadata almost always included a de-identified subject ID, COVID-19 status, age in years and sex. HLA class I and class II types, where available, came from metadata supplied by the sample provider rather than from assay-based typing.

The immunoSEQ Assay, a bias-controlled multiplex PCR, was used to amplify TCRbeta CDR3 regions from genomic DNA. In the original analysis: Within the assay, amplification of reference gene primers was used to estimate how many nucleated cells each sample contained. Sequence reads were collapsed and filtered to measure the absolute abundance of every unique TCRbeta CDR3 rearrangement. Productive Simpson clonality was computed per sample as the square root of Simpson's diversity index over productive rearrangements. TCRdb limited this immuneACCESS table to in-frame rearrangements with V and J called. A share of clones is missing; checked studies link under half to unresolved V genes, and the rest is unexplained. Clone size and V and J calls were adopted from that table, with D and trimming inferred from the DNA. The sample table contains roughly 150,000 clones; only one count was recorded for 84% of them. Roughly 8% of the sample goes to the ten largest clones.

The collaborating institutions used their own protocols to collect whole blood in K2EDTA tubes. For TCRbeta analysis, collaborators shipped samples as frozen whole blood, isolated PBMCs, or DNA extracted from either of those sample types. Trimming removed 7 bases from V and 4 bases from J; the gene matches leave 9 bases unexplained. The CDR3 covers 15 residues, taking in both the cysteine and the phenylalanine. The kept DNA is CDR3 alone, 45 bases in frame from the first base. Via the germline V gene (reference sequence), CDR1 is SGHNT and CDR2 YYREEE. About this clone: Its recognized antigen is unknown. No base qualities exist here, and no much larger clone lies one base off it.

Overall results and qualifications from the work: How much clinical and demographic metadata was included differed by source and by participant, and the metadata was provided uncurated.

The source material was peripheral blood. The sequence derives from a human donor in a cohort sampled during active COVID-19. Here the chain combines TRBV5-4 and TRBJ2-2; TRBD1 matches 8 bases in the middle. CDR3 protein: CASGAGQGTTGELFF. Read as DNA, the sequence is TGTGCCAGCGGGGCCGGACAGGGAACCACCGGGGAGCTGTTTTTT.